The 8 T cell receptor beta chains in this list originate from one sample, sequenced in a study of molecular identifiers for immune sequencing clone quantification. In TCRdb, the PCR reads were re-called with MiXCR into one record per CDR3 protein. The repertoire holds about 8,400 distinct CDR3 sequences, with 35% as singletons. The sequenced material came from naive CD8+ T cells from blood, with Jurkat cell RNA spiked in. Documented subset: FACS-sorted CD8+CD4-CCR7+CD45RA+ naive T cells. The receptors were sampled from a human donor in good health. Some libraries in this study had Jurkat cell RNA spiked in.

Regarding this clonotype: This sequence may be a read error, since a much larger clone differs from it by one base. This chain joins TRBV14 and TRBJ2-7; the D gene is possibly TRBD2 (6 bases). CDR1 SGHDN and CDR2 FVKESK come from the germline V gene. The CDR3 covers 14 residues. CDR3 DNA: TGTGCCAGCAGCCGGGACTCAAGCTGGTACGAGCAGTGCTTC. Translating it yields CASSRDSSWYEQCF.

The chain couples TRBV6-6 to TRBJ2-7; tentatively, D is TRBD2 (5 bases). V was pared by 4 bases and J by 0 bases, with 16 bases between. The germline gives CDR1 MNHNY, CDR2 SVGAGI (reference sequence). The CDR3 is 16 amino acids. The CDR3 DNA reads as TGTGCCAGCAGTTCTTTCCTAGCCCACAGCTCCTACGAGCAGTACTTC. Protein product: CASSSFLAHSSYEQYF.

Comments on this clonotype: At one end, the junction sequence differs from germline, possibly due to a read error. The chain joins TRBV9 to TRBJ2-2, with D possibly TRBD2 on 5 matching bases. This CDR3 comprises 14 residues. Germline assignment: CDR1 SGDLS and CDR2 YYNGEE. This CDR3 reads CAGSQEANTGEQFF. The CDR3, as DNA: TGTGCCGGCAGCCAAGAGGCTAACACCGGGGAGCAGTTTTTT.

The gene calls are TRBV6-2 or TRBV6-3 and TRBJ1-5; D is undetermined. Germline CDR1 is MNHEY and CDR2 is SVGEGT. The V end was cut by 2 bases, the J end by 0 bases, with 14 bases between. This CDR3 contains 17 residues. CDR3 in amino acids: CASSYTTRVNSNQPQHF. The CDR3 DNA is TGTGCCAGCAGTTACACCACGCGGGTAAATAGCAATCAGCCCCAGCATTTT.

The rearrangement links TRBV7-6 to TRBJ2-3, with 9 bases matching TRBD1. The CDR3 covers 13 residues. CDR1 is SGHVS and CDR2 is FNYEAQ in the germline V gene. The V gene end was trimmed by 5 bases and the J gene end by 10 bases; junction bases not matched to a gene: 7. The CDR3, as DNA: TGTGCCAGCAGCCCATGGACAGGGGAGCCGCAGTATTTT. This gives the protein CASSPWTGEPQYF.

This clonotype was seen only a few times. CDR3 sequence (DNA): TGTGCCAGCAGTGGAGTCGAGCTGGGCGGTGAAAAACTGTTTTTT. Residues: CASSGVELGGEKLFF. The genes are TRBV6-1 and TRBJ1-4; unclear D gene. This CDR3 has 15 residues. CDR1 MNHNS and CDR2 SASEGT come from the germline V gene. Trimming left V 4 bases short and J 7 bases short, with 16 bases between.

The chain uses TRBV28 and TRBJ2-3; the D gene is possibly TRBD2 (6 bases). The CDR3 sequence is 17 residues long. In germline, CDR1 is MDHEN, CDR2 SYDVKM. Trimming stripped 1 base from V and 1 base from J, with 15 bases between. Written as DNA, the CDR3 is TGTGCCAGCAGTTTATATTTGGGCGGGACGGGCACAGATACGCAGTATTTT. It is translated as CASSLYLGGTGTDTQYF.

The chain has TRBV16 and TRBJ2-3; 7 positions match TRBD1. Germline loops: CDR1 KGHSY, CDR2 FQNENV. Unmatched junction bases numbered 3, after V lost 4 bases and J lost 2 bases. The CDR3 runs to 14 residues. The DNA of the CDR3 is TGTGCCAGCAGCCGACAGGGCCTCACAGATACGCAGTATTTT. Amino acids: CASSRQGLTDTQYF.